This T cell receptor beta chain was captured in a study of cytotoxic CD8 clonotypes in ibrutinib-treated CLL. Method: immunoSEQ multiplex PCR; TCRdb's copy keeps in-frame clones and lacks some. The sample has about 50,000 clones, about three fifths seen once. This clone is labeled as medium-sized. Its antigen is not identified. General study findings and limits: Public clonotypes, an uncommon group, contracted or remained stable on treatment. Patients showed higher baseline clonality than age-matched healthy donors, and it tracked circulating CD8+ T-cell counts.

The TCR comes from a human donor with chronic lymphocytic leukemia. The specimen was PBMCs, collected after 24 months of ibrutinib treatment.

Written as DNA, the CDR3 is TGTGCCAGCAGCCAAGCAGGGATCCATGGCTACACCTTC. Its protein is CASSQAGIHGYTF. The rearrangement links TRBV14 to TRBJ1-2, with D possibly being TRBD1 (5 bases). V was trimmed by 1 base and J by 6 bases, leaving 9 bases between them. This CDR3 spans 13 amino acids. Germline CDR1 reads SGHDN; CDR2 reads FVKESK.